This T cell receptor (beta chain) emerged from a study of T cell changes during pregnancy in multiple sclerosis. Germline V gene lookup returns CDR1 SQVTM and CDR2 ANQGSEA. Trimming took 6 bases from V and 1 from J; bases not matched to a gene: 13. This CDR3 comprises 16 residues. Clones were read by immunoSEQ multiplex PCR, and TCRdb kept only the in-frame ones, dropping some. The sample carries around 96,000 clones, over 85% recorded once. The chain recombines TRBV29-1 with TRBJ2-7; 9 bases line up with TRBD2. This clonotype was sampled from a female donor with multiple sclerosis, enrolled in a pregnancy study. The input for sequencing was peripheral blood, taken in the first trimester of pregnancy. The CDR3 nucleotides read TGCAGCGTGGGGGGGACTAGCCCCTCACCATCCTACGAGCAGTACTTC. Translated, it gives CSVGGTSPSPSYEQYF.